The clone carrying this TCR beta chain was picked up many times. TCRdb reprocessed the 5' RACE reads via MiXCR and lists one record per CDR3 protein. In the table there are around 130,000 distinct CDR3 sequences, approximately 6.3% of which are singletons. This record belongs to a study of T-cell memory formation after mild COVID-19. Study-wide background: Each donor largely had its own TCR clusters.

The CDR3 runs 14 residues. Germline V gives CDR1 LNHNV, CDR2 YYDKDF (reference sequence). The trim removed 3 bases at V and 4 bases at J, leaving 6 bases unmatched. The chain uses TRBV15 and TRBJ2-7, with TRBD2 matching 7 bases. The sequencing sample was made of PBMCs or a T cell subset sorted from them (not recorded which). This clonotype originated in an adult woman who had mild COVID-19 (a few samples of this study predate the infection). Cell type and time point are not known. The CDR3: CATSSNIGGYEQYF. The CDR3 DNA is TGTGCCACCAGCAGCAACATCGGGGGGTACGAGCAGTACTTC.